These T cell receptor beta chains were read from a single sample in a study of blood T cell repertoires in COVID-19. The protocol was immunoSEQ multiplex PCR, while the TCRdb copy is restricted to in-frame clones and leaves out a portion. The sample lists about 400,000 clones, roughly 91% occurring once. Sample: peripheral blood. These receptors were obtained from a woman under 40 with acute or convalescent COVID-19. The CDR3 runs from the conserved cysteine through the conserved F or W.

TRBV5-4,TRBJ2-5,CASSQKSSGGPQETQYF
TRBV11-2,TRBJ2-7,CASSLGGRGRYF
TRBV10-1,TRBJ2-1,CASSDPDKLPNEQFF
TRBV5-1,TRBJ1-2,CASSLGNRAANYGYTF
TRBV11-2,TRBJ2-3,CASRIRGGSGGTDTQYF
TRBV30,TRBJ2-4,CAWSARTAGRAKNIQYF
TRBV3-1/TRBV3-2,TRBJ1-1,CASSRHGQGAFF
TRBV11-2,TRBJ2-5,CASSLGQGAAETQYF
TRBV7-2,TRBJ2-7,CASSFSASYEQYF
TRBV7-3,TRBJ2-7,CASSAPGYEQYF
TRBV7-2,TRBJ2-5,CASSADRAEETQYF
TRBV12-5,TRBJ2-5,CASGLGAGVGKETQYF
TRBV18,TRBJ2-7,CASSPPLADSSYEQYF
TRBV4-1,TRBJ2-1,CASSPRGGSNEQFF
TRBV5-4,TRBJ2-1,CASSPLTGYSSEQFF
TRBV3-1/TRBV3-2,TRBJ2-1,CASSLSGGPSYNEQFF
TRBV18,TRBJ2-5,CASSLGQGKETQYF
TRBV5-1,TRBJ2-7,CASSGLAGVDEQYF
TRBV5-5,TRBJ2-1,CASRETGISYNEQFF
TRBV7-2,TRBJ2-4,CASSFSGLAKNIQYF
TRBV12-3/TRBV12-4,TRBJ2-2,CASSLGIGELFF
TRBV6-5,TRBJ1-2,CASSRPGQGASGYTF
TRBV29-1,TRBJ1-1,CSALGQGDTEAFF
TRBV5-1,TRBJ2-2,CASSPIAGGNTGELFF
TRBV7-8,TRBJ1-2,CASSLAAGGIYGYTF
TRBV20-1,TRBJ1-1,CSARGDREAFF
TRBV5-6,TRBJ2-1,CASSLPTGTSLDNEQFF
TRBV3-1/TRBV3-2,TRBJ2-7,CASTKGTSGGYYEQYF
TRBV15,TRBJ2-7,CATSSQRGDYEQYF
TRBV18,TRBJ2-3,CASSPLLAGGRDTQYF
TRBV30,TRBJ1-4,CAWSVRGAEKLFF
TRBV19,TRBJ2-1,CASSIGQGSYNEQFF
TRBV4-1,TRBJ1-4,CASSQEPSAGTRNEKLFF
TRBV5-5,TRBJ1-1,CASSLYTGNTEAFF
TRBV28,TRBJ2-5,CASSQRVAGGRSETQYF
TRBV5-1,TRBJ1-5,CASSFRDGNQPQHF
TRBV6-1,TRBJ2-7,CASSERLEPREQYF
TRBV5-4,TRBJ1-5,CASSLGRNQPQHF
TRBV5-1,TRBJ1-2,CASSPRDRGSPYGYTF
TRBV9,TRBJ2-3,CASSVDPSGGQSTDTQYF